Listed below are T cell receptor beta chains from one sample, sequenced in a study of T-cell memory formation after mild COVID-19. TCRdb reanalysed the 5' RACE reads using MiXCR and keeps one entry per CDR3 protein. The data hold approximately 570,000 distinct CDR3 sequences, with more than 15% observed a single time. The source material was PBMCs or a T cell subset sorted from them (not recorded which). All receptors come from an adult woman who had mild COVID-19 (a few samples of this study predate the infection). Cell type and time point are not known. Each CDR3 is given with its conserved first and last residue. A D gene is named only where the DNA matches it firmly. The size entry is marked missing in some rows and otherwise reads once, few, many or a size class.

CDR3 DNA: TGTGCCAGCAGTTACTCGGTCGCCTCTGGAAACACCATATATTTT; CDR3 protein: CASSYSVASGNTIYF; D gene: .; J gene: TRBJ1-3; V gene: TRBV6-5; clone size: .
CDR3 DNA: TGTGCCAGCAGCCAGCTACTAGCGGGGGCCGAACCCGGGGAGCTGTTTTTT; CDR3 protein: CASSQLLAGAEPGELFF; D gene: TRBD2; J gene: TRBJ2-2; V gene: TRBV3-1; clone size: few
CDR3 DNA: TGTGCCAGCAGCGCGCGGGACAGGGCGGCAACTAATGAAAAACTGTTTTTT; CDR3 protein: CASSARDRAATNEKLFF; D gene: TRBD1; J gene: TRBJ1-4; V gene: TRBV7-2; clone size: .
CDR3 DNA: TGTGCCAGCAGTTTTAGGCGGGACAATGAGCAGTTCTTC; CDR3 protein: CASSFRRDNEQFF; D gene: .; J gene: TRBJ2-1; V gene: TRBV12-3/TRBV12-4; clone size: few
CDR3 DNA: TGTGCCAGCAGCGGATCGGACGGAAACTATGGCTACACCTTC; CDR3 protein: CASSGSDGNYGYTF; D gene: .; J gene: TRBJ1-2; V gene: TRBV7-9; clone size: many
CDR3 DNA: TGCAGTGCCGCCCCGTCGGGTAGAGTGAACACTGAAGCTTTCTTT; CDR3 protein: CSAAPSGRVNTEAFF; D gene: .; J gene: TRBJ1-1; V gene: TRBV20-1; clone size: .
CDR3 DNA: TGTGCCAGCAGCCAAAGGGGGCAGGGGAACACTGAAGCTTTCTTT; CDR3 protein: CASSQRGQGNTEAFF; D gene: TRBD1; J gene: TRBJ1-1; V gene: TRBV6-1; clone size: .
CDR3 DNA: TGCGCCAGCAGTGCCAGCGGGGCCTACAATGAGCAGTTCTTC; CDR3 protein: CASSASGAYNEQFF; D gene: TRBD2; J gene: TRBJ2-1; V gene: TRBV5-1; clone size: few
CDR3 DNA: TGTGCCAGCAGCCCTGACAGGAACACAGATACGCAGTATTTT; CDR3 protein: CASSPDRNTDTQYF; D gene: .; J gene: TRBJ2-3; V gene: TRBV2; clone size: many
CDR3 DNA: TGTGCCAGCAGCCAAGATCTACTAGCGGGAGGGCCGTCCTACAAGGAGCAGTTCTTC; CDR3 protein: CASSQDLLAGGPSYKEQFF; D gene: TRBD2; J gene: TRBJ2-1; V gene: TRBV4-2; clone size: .
CDR3 DNA: TGCGCCAGCAGCTTGTGGAGGTCTGACACCGGGGAGCTGTTTTTT; CDR3 protein: CASSLWRSDTGELFF; D gene: .; J gene: TRBJ2-2; V gene: TRBV5-1; clone size: .
CDR3 DNA: TGTGCCAGCAGCCCCTATTCAACGCCGAACACTGAAGCTTTCTTT; CDR3 protein: CASSPYSTPNTEAFF; D gene: .; J gene: TRBJ1-1; V gene: TRBV9; clone size: many
CDR3 DNA: TGTGCCAGCAGCTTAGGACAGGGGATAGATACGCAGTATTTT; CDR3 protein: CASSLGQGIDTQYF; D gene: TRBD1; J gene: TRBJ2-3; V gene: TRBV7-2; clone size: many
CDR3 DNA: TGCGCCAGCAGAATGGGGACAGACAACACCGGGGAGCTGTTTTTT; CDR3 protein: CASRMGTDNTGELFF; D gene: TRBD1; J gene: TRBJ2-2; V gene: TRBV5-1; clone size: few
CDR3 DNA: TGCGCCAGCAGCTTGGTGGCTAGCGGGAATCAGCAGTTCTTC; CDR3 protein: CASSLVASGNQQFF; D gene: TRBD2; J gene: TRBJ2-1; V gene: TRBV5-1; clone size: few
CDR3 DNA: TGCAGTGCTAGAGATCCTCTGGGTCAGGGAGGGTACGAGCAGTACTTC; CDR3 protein: CSARDPLGQGGYEQYF; D gene: TRBD2; J gene: TRBJ2-7; V gene: TRBV20-1; clone size: few
CDR3 DNA: TGTGCCAGCTCACCAGCAGGGAATTCACCCCTCCACTTT; CDR3 protein: CASSPAGNSPLHF; D gene: .; J gene: TRBJ1-6; V gene: TRBV18; clone size: few